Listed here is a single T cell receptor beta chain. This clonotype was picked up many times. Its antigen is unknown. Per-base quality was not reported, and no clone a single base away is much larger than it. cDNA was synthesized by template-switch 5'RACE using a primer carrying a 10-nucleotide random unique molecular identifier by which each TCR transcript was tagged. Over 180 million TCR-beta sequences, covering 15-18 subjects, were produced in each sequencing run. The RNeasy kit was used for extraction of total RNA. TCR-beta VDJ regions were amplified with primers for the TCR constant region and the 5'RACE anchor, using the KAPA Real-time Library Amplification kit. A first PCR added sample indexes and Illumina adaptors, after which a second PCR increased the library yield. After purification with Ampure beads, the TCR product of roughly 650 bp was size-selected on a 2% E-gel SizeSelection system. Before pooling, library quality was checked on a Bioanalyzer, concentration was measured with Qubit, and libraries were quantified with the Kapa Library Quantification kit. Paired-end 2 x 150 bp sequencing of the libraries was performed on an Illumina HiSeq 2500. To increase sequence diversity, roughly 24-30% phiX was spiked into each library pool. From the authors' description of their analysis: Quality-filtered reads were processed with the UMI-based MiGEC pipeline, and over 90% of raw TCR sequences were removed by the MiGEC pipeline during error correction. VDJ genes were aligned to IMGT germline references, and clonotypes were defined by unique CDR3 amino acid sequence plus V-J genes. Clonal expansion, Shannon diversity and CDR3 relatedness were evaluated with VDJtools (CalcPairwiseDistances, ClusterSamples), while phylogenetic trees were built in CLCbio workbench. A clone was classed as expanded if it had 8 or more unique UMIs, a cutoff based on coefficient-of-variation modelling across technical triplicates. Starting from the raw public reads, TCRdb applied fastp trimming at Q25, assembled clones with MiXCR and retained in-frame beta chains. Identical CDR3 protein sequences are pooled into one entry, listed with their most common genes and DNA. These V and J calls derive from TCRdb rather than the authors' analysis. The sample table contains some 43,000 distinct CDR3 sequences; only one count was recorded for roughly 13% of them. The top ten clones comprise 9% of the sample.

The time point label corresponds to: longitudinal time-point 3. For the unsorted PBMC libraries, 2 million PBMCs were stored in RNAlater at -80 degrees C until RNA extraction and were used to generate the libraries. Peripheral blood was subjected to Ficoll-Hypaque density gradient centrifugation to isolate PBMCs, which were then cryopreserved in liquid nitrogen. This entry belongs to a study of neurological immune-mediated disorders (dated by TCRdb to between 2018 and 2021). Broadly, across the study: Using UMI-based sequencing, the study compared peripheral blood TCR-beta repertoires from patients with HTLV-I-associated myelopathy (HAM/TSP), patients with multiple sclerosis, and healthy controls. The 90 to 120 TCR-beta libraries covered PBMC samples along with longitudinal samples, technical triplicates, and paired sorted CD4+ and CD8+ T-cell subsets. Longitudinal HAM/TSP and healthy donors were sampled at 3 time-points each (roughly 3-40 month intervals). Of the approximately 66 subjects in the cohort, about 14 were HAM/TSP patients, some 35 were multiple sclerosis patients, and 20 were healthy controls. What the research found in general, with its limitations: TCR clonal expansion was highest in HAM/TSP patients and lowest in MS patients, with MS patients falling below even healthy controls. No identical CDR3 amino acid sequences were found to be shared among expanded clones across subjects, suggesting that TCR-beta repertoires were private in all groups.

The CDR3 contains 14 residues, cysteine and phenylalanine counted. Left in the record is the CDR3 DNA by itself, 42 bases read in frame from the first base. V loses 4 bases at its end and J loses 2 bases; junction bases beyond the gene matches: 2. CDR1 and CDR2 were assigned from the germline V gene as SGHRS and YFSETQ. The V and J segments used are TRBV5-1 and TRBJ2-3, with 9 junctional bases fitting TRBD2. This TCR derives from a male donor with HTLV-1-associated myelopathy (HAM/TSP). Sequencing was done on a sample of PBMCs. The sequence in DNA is TGCGCCAGCAGCCGGACTAGCGCCACAGATACGCAGTATTTT. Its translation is CASSRTSATDTQYF.